The clone carrying this T cell receptor (beta chain) was seen ten or more times. What it binds is unknown. Library preparation (for TCRbeta) was performed with unique molecular identifiers. Each CDR3 protein is one row after TCRdb ran MiXCR on the PCR reads. The data contain some 120,000 distinct CDR3 sequences, 10% of them singletons. The data were taken from a study of T-cell reconstitution after alpha-beta-depleted transplantation in children. Findings and caveats of the study: Surviving recipient T cells and thymic progenitors produced the high day-60 TCRbeta diversity seen in some patients. Fresh T-cell production supplied most of the T-cell counts and diversity seen one year after transplant. As was reported, about two months after transplant, alpha-beta T cells came from several hundred expanded graft clones.

V gave up 0 bases and J gave up 3 bases, with 12 bases separating them. The CDR3 spans 15 residues. The germline CDR1 and CDR2 sequences are SGHKS and YYEKEE (reference sequence). The sequencing used PBMCs, collected before TCRalphabeta/CD19-depleted stem cell transplant. The receptor was derived from a boy under 10 years old with acute lymphoblastic leukemia, due to receive a stem cell transplant. The chain joins TRBV5-5 to TRBJ2-5; possible D gene TRBD2, 6 bases. Written as DNA, the CDR3 is TGTGCCAGCAGCTTGGTACCGGGGGAGGAAGAGACCCAGTACTTC. It translates to CASSLVPGEEETQYF.